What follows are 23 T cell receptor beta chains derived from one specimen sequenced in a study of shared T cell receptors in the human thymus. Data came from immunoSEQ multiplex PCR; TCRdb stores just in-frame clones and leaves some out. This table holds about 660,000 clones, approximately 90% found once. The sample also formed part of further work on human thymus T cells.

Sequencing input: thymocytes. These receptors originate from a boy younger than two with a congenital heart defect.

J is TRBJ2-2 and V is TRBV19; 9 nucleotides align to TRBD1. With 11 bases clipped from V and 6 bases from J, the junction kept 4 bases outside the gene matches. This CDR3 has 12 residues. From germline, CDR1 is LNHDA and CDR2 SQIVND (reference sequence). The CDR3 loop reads CAVRDRAGELFF. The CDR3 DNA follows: TGTGCCGTCCGGGACAGGGCCGGGGAGCTGTTTTTT.

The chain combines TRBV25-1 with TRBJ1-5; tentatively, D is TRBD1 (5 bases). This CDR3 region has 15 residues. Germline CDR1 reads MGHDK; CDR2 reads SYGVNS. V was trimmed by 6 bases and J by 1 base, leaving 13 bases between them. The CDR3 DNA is TGTGCCAGCAGCGAGAACGACAGCAGCAATCAGCCCCAGCATTTT. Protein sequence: CASSENDSSNQPQHF. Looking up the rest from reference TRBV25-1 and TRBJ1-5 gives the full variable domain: EADIYQTPRYLVIGTGKKITLECSQTMGHDKMYWYQQDPGMELHLIHYSYGVNSTEKGDLSSESTVSRIRTEHFPLTLESARPSHTSQYLCASSENDSSNQPQHFGDGTRLSIL.

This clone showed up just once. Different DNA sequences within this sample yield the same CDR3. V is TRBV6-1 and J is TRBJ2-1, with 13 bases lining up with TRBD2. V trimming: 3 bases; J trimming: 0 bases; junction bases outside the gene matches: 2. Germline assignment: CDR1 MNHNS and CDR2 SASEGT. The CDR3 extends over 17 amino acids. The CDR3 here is CASSETSGRSSYNEQFF. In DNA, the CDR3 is TGTGCCAGCAGTGAGACTAGCGGGAGGAGCTCCTACAATGAGCAGTTCTTC.

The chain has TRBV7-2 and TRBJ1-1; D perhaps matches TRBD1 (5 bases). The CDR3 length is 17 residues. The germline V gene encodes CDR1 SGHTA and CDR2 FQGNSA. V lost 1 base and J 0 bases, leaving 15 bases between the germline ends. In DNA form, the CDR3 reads TGTGCCAGCAGCTTAGGGACGGGGGTGACCATGAACACTGAAGCTTTCTTT. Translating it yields CASSLGTGVTMNTEAFF.

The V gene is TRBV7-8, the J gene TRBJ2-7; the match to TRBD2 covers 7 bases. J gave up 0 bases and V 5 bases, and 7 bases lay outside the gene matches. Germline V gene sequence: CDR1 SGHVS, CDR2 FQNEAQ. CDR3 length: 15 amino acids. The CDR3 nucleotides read TGTGCCAGCAGCCCCGATTGCGGGAGCTCCTACGAGCAGTACTTC. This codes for CASSPDCGSSYEQYF. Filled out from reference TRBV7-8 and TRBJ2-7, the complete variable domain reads GAGVSQSPRYKVAKRGQDVALRCDPISGHVSLFWYQQALGQGPEFLTYFQNEAQLDKSGLPSDRFFAERPEGSVSTLKIQRTQQEDSAVYLCASSPDCGSSYEQYFGPGTRLTVT.

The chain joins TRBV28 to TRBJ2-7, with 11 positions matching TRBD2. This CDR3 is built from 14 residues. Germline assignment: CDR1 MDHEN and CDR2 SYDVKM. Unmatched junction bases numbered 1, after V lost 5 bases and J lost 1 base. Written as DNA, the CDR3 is TGTGCCAGCAGTGGACTAGCGGGTTCCTACGAGCAGTACTTC. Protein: CASSGLAGSYEQYF.

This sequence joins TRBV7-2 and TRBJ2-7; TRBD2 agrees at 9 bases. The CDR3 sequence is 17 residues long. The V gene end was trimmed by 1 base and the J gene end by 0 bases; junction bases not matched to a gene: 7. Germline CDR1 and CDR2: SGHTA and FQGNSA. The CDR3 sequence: CASSLVGTSINSYEQYF. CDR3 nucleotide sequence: TGTGCCAGCAGCTTAGTCGGGACTAGCATCAACTCCTACGAGCAGTACTTC.

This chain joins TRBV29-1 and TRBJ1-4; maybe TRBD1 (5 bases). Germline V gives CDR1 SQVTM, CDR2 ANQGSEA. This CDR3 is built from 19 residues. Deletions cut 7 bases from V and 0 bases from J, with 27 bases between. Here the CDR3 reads CSATDSPEIGPATNEKLFF. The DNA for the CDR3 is TGCAGCGCCACCGACAGCCCCGAGATTGGTCCCGCAACTAATGAAAAACTGTTTTTT.

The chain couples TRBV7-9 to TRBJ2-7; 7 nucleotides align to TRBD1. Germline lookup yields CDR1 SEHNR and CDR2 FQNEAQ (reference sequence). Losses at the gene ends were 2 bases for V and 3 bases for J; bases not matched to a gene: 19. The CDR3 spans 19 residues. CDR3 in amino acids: CASSLPLPPRDSVLYEQYF. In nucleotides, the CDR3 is TGTGCCAGCAGCTTACCCTTACCGCCTAGGGACAGCGTACTCTACGAGCAGTACTTC.

The CDR3 region is CASGGGLAGTSEQYF. The CDR3 nucleotides read TGTGCTAGTGGCGGAGGGCTAGCGGGTACCAGCGAGCAGTACTTC. The V and J genes are TRBV12-5 and TRBJ2-7, with TRBD2 matching 8 bases. V trimming: 6 bases; J trimming: 6 bases; junction bases outside the gene matches: 13. Germline V gene lookup returns CDR1 LGHNT and CDR2 FRNRAP. The CDR3 sequence is 15 residues long.

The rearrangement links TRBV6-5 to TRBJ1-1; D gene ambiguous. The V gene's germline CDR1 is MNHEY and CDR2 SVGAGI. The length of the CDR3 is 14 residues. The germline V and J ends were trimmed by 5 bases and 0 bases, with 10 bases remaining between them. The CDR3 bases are TGTGCCAGCAGTATCCACGGGGTGAACACTGAAGCTTTCTTT. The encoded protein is CASSIHGVNTEAFF.

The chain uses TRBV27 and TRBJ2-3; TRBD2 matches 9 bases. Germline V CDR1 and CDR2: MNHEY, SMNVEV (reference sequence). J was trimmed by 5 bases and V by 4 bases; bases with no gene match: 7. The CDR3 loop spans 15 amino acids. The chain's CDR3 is CASSYLAGGGDTQYF. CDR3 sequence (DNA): TGTGCCAGCAGTTATTTGGCGGGAGGGGGAGATACGCAGTATTTT.

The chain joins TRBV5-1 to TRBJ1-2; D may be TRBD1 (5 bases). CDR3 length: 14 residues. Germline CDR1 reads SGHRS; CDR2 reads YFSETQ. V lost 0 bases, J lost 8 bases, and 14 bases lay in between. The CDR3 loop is CASSLAGGGGGYTF. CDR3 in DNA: TGCGCCAGCAGCTTGGCCGGGGGGGGAGGCGGCTACACCTTC.

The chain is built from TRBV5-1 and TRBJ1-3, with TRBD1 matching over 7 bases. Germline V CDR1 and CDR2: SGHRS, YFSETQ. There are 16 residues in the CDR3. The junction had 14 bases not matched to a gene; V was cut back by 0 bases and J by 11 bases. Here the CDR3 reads CASSLAGNKTGTPIYF. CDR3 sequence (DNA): TGCGCCAGCAGCTTGGCCGGTAATAAGACAGGGACCCCCATATATTTT.

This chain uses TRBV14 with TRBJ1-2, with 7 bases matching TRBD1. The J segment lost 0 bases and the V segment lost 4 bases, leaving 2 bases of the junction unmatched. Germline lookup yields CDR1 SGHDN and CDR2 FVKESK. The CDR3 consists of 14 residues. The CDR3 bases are TGTGCCAGCAGCCCGGACAGGCCTAACTATGGCTACACCTTC. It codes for CASSPDRPNYGYTF.

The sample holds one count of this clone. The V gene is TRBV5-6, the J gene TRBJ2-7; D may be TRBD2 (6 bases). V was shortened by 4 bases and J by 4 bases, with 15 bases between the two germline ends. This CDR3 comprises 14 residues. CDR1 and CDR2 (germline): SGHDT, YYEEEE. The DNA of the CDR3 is TGTGCCAGCAGCACGACTAGTTTCGGGTACGAGCAGTACTTC. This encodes CASSTTSFGYEQYF.

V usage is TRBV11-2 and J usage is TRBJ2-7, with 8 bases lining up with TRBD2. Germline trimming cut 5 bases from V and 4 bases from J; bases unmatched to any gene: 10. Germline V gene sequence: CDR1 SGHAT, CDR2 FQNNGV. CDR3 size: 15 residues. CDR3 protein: CASSLPGRAWYEQYF. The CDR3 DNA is TGTGCCAGCAGCCTCCCCGGGAGGGCTTGGTACGAGCAGTACTTC.

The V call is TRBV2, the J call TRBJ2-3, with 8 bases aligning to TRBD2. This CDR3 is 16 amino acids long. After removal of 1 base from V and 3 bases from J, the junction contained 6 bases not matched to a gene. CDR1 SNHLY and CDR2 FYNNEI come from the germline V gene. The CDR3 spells CASSEGERERTDTQYF. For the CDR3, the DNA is TGTGCCAGCAGTGAAGGAGAGCGGGAGCGAACAGATACGCAGTATTTT.

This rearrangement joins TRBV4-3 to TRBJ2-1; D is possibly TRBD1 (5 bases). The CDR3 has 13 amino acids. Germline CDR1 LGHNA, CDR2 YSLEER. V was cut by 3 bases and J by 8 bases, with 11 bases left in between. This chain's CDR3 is CASSHKQAYEQFF. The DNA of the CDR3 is TGCGCCAGCAGCCATAAACAGGCGTATGAGCAGTTCTTC.

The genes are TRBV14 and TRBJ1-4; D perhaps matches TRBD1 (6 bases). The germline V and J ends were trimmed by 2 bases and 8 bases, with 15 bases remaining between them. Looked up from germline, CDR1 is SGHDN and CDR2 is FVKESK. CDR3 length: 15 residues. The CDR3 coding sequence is TGTGCCAGCAGCCAACCGGACAGCCGAGAAGAAAAACTGTTTTTT. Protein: CASSQPDSREEKLFF.

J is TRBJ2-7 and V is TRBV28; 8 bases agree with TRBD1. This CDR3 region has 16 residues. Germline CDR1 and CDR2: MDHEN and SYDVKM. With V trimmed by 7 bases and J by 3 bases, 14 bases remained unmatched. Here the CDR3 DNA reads TGTGCCAGCAATAGGGGTAGGACAGGGACTGTCTACGAGCAGTACTTC. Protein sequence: CASNRGRTGTVYEQYF.

CDR3 DNA sequence: TGTGCCAGCAGTTCTTGGGACTCACCCAATGAGCAGTTCTTC. It codes for CASSSWDSPNEQFF. The genes are TRBV27 and TRBJ2-1; D is perhaps TRBD2 (6 bases). Germline V gene sequence: CDR1 MNHEY, CDR2 SMNVEV (reference sequence). The germline V and J ends were trimmed by 4 bases and 6 bases, with 13 bases remaining between them. The CDR3 is 14 residues long.

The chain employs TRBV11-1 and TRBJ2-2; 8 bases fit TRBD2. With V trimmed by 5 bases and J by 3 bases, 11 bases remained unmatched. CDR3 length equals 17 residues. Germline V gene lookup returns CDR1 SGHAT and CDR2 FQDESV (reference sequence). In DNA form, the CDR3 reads TGTGCCAGCAGCGCCCGGGGTAGCGGGAAAGACACCGGGGAGCTGTTTTTT. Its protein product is CASSARGSGKDTGELFF.